These 28 T cell receptor beta chains share one sample of origin, sequenced in a study of OX40 agonist ivuxolimab in advanced cancers. Profiling relied on immunoSEQ multiplex PCR, and the TCRdb table lists in-frame clones only, not all of them. The sample has 48,000 or so clones; roughly 86% are singletons. This specimen consisted of CD4+ or CD8+ T cells sorted from blood, obtained in a trial of the OX40 agonist ivuxolimab. Receptors originate from an adult with an advanced solid tumor such as melanoma, head and neck, liver or kidney cancer.

This chain links TRBV30 with TRBJ2-2; D is ambiguous. Trimming took 7 bases from V and 3 from J, leaving 12 bases between them. CDR3 length equals 13 residues. Germline V gene lookup returns CDR1 GTSNPN and CDR2 SVGIG (reference sequence). In DNA, the CDR3 is TGTGCCTCCAGAGGTAGTGACACCGGGGAGCTGTTTTTT. As protein: CASRGSDTGELFF. The entire variable domain, with the rest obtained from reference TRBV30 and TRBJ2-2, is as follows: SQTIHQWPATLVQPVGSPLSLECTVEGTSNPNLYWYRQAAGRGLQLLFYSVGIGQISSEVPQNLSASRPQDRQFILSSKKLLLSDSGFYLCASRGSDTGELFFGEGSRLTVL.

This chain joins TRBV19 and TRBJ2-1; 8 nucleotides agree with TRBD1. This CDR3 spans 13 amino acids. Germline CDR1 reads LNHDA; CDR2 reads SQIVND (reference sequence). J lost 2 bases, V lost 9 bases, and 3 bases had no gene match. The CDR3 protein is CASRQGTYNEQFF. CDR3 sequence (DNA): TGTGCCAGCCGACAGGGGACCTACAATGAGCAGTTCTTC.

The V and J genes are TRBV5-1 and TRBJ1-5; 7 nucleotides align to TRBD1. Trimming at V came to 4 bases and at J to 7 bases, leaving 8 bases not matched to a gene. CDR1 and CDR2 (germline): SGHRS, YFSETQ. This CDR3 contains 14 residues. The CDR3 DNA reads as TGCGCCAGCAGCCCGGGGACAGCAGGACAGCCCCAGCATTTT. It yields the protein CASSPGTAGQPQHF. The full variable domain, rest sourced from reference TRBV5-1 and TRBJ1-5, is KAGVTQTPRYLIKTRGQQVTLSCSPISGHRSVSWYQQTPGQGLQFLFEYFSETQRNKGNFPGRFSGRQFSNSRSEMNVSTLELGDSALYLCASSPGTAGQPQHFGDGTRLSIL.

This chain joins TRBV6-5 and TRBJ1-5; TRBD1 matches 7 bases. Germline loops: CDR1 MNHEY, CDR2 SVGAGI. This CDR3 comprises 14 residues. The junction had 9 bases not matched to a gene; V was cut back by 6 bases and J by 7 bases. The CDR3 DNA is TGTGCCAGCAGGACAGGGTCGATAAGCCAGCCCCAGCATTTT. It translates to CASRTGSISQPQHF.

The chain joins TRBV6-5 to TRBJ1-1, with D hard to call. The CDR3 extends over 14 amino acids. Per germline, CDR1 MNHEY and CDR2 SVGAGI. V shed 6 bases and J shed 1 base, with 12 bases lying between them. CDR3 sequence (DNA): TGTGCCAGCAGAAATTCCTTACCGAACACTGAAGCTTTCTTT. It translates to CASRNSLPNTEAFF.

This clone showed up just once. The rearrangement links TRBV11-3 to TRBJ2-3; D may be TRBD2 (5 bases). From germline, CDR1 is SGHNT and CDR2 YENEEA. Trimming cost V 1 base and J 3 bases, with 11 bases left between them. CDR3 length: 15 residues. The CDR3 spells CASSLGGKGTDTQYF. CDR3 in DNA: TGTGCCAGCAGCTTAGGAGGGAAGGGAACAGATACGCAGTATTTT.

This clone came up once. The rearrangement uses TRBV11-3 and TRBJ2-2; 9 nucleotides align to TRBD1. V shed 5 bases and J 7 bases; nucleotides not matched to a gene: 5. The CDR3 is made up of 14 amino acids. Looked up from germline, CDR1 is SGHNT and CDR2 is YENEEA. In DNA, the CDR3 is TGTGCCAGCAGCAAGACAGGGGGAGGCGGGGAGCTGTTTTTT. Protein product: CASSKTGGGGELFF.

This rearrangement joins TRBV19 to TRBJ1-5; a possible D gene is TRBD1 (6 bases). This CDR3 is 16 amino acids long. Germline-derived CDR1 and CDR2 are LNHDA and SQIVND (reference sequence). Trimming removed 7 bases at V and 2 bases at J, with 18 bases between. The CDR3 protein is CASNLDPGAGNQPQHF. The CDR3 region has the DNA TGTGCCAGTAATCTTGATCCAGGGGCCGGCAATCAGCCCCAGCATTTT.

The CDR3 sequence is CASSRLNDGGETQYF. Here the CDR3 DNA reads TGTGCCAGCAGTCGCTTAAACGATGGGGGGGAGACCCAGTACTTC. This chain uses TRBV6-5 with TRBJ2-5; possible D gene TRBD2, 6 bases. V was cut by 5 bases and J by 5 bases, with 18 bases left in between. CDR1 MNHEY and CDR2 SVGAGI come from the germline V gene. This CDR3 is 15 amino acids long.

This chain links TRBV7-3 with TRBJ2-2; 8 bases agree with TRBD2. This CDR3 contains 12 residues. V shed 6 bases and J 7 bases; nucleotides not matched to a gene: 1. Germline loops: CDR1 SGHTA, CDR2 FQGTGA. CDR3 loop: CASRREGGELFF. The CDR3 DNA reads TGTGCCAGCAGACGGGAGGGCGGGGAGCTGTTTTTT.

The chain joins TRBV7-3 to TRBJ1-1; TRBD1 matches 9 bases. V trimming: 5 bases; J trimming: 1 base; junction bases outside the gene matches: 11. The CDR3 loop spans 17 amino acids. Germline CDR1 and CDR2: SGHTA and FQGTGA. CDR3 bases: TGTGCCAGCAGCCCAGGGACAGGGAGGGTTGGGAACACTGAAGCTTTCTTT. Its protein product is CASSPGTGRVGNTEAFF.

V is TRBV19 and J is TRBJ1-5, with no clear D. CDR1 and CDR2 (germline): LNHDA, SQIVND (reference sequence). The CDR3 contains 14 residues. Between the trimmed V and J ends, which lost 2 bases and 5 bases, there was a span of 10 bases. Here the CDR3 reads CASSIFSGHQPQHF. The DNA for the CDR3 is TGTGCCAGTAGTATATTTTCGGGTCATCAGCCCCAGCATTTT.

The V gene is TRBV11-2, the J gene TRBJ2-5; D remains unclear. Germline-derived CDR1 and CDR2 are SGHAT and FQNNGV. The CDR3 consists of 12 residues. With 5 bases removed from V and 0 bases from J, the gap between germline ends came to 4 bases. The CDR3 bases are TGTGCCAGCAGCGCGTACCAAGAGACCCAGTACTTC. This translates into CASSAYQETQYF.

This clone was found once. The rearrangement links TRBV6-5 to TRBJ2-7, with a possible D match to TRBD2 (5 bases). Germline CDR1 reads MNHEY; CDR2 reads SVGAGI. The CDR3 runs to 15 residues. V was cut by 2 bases and J by 3 bases, with 14 bases left in between. CDR3 DNA sequence: TGTGCCAGCAGTTACCGTCGCGGACTGAACTACGAGCAGTACTTC. Protein product: CASSYRRGLNYEQYF.

V is TRBV9 and J is TRBJ2-5; 8 bases agree with TRBD1. This CDR3 has 15 residues. The V gene's germline CDR1 is SGDLS and CDR2 YYNGEE. After removal of 4 bases from V and 1 base from J, the junction contained 6 bases not matched to a gene. The CDR3 is CASSYRGAGQETQYF. The CDR3 DNA follows: TGTGCCAGCAGCTACAGGGGGGCAGGCCAAGAGACCCAGTACTTC.

The chain combines TRBV6-1 with TRBJ2-2; a possible D gene is TRBD1 (6 bases). Germline V gene sequence: CDR1 MNHNS, CDR2 SASEGT. Deletions cut 5 bases from V and 4 bases from J, with 14 bases between. This CDR3 is 15 amino acids long. This CDR3 reads CASSLQGSGTGELFF. CDR3 in DNA: TGTGCCAGCAGTCTACAGGGTTCTGGCACCGGGGAGCTGTTTTTT.

V usage is TRBV10-3 and J usage is TRBJ1-6, with TRBD1 matching 12 bases. V lost 6 bases to trimming and J lost 8 bases; unmatched junction nucleotides: 5. Germline V gives CDR1 ENHRY, CDR2 SYGVKD. The CDR3 length is 15 residues. CDR3 sequence: CAIRGTGGMYSPLHF. The CDR3 bases are TGTGCCATCAGGGGGACAGGGGGCATGTATTCACCCCTCCACTTT.

This clone was observed a single time. The chain couples TRBV7-9 to TRBJ2-2; 7 bases are a match to TRBD1. The CDR3 spans 16 residues. Germline V gives CDR1 SEHNR, CDR2 FQNEAQ (reference sequence). J gave up 6 bases and V 3 bases, and 10 bases lay outside the gene matches. CDR3 sequence reads: CASSLGTVTRPGELFF. The CDR3, as DNA: TGTGCCAGCAGCTTGGGGACAGTAACCAGGCCCGGGGAGCTGTTTTTT. The entire variable domain, with the rest obtained from reference TRBV7-9 and TRBJ2-2, is as follows: DTGVSQNPRHKITKRGQNVTFRCDPISEHNRLYWYRQTLGQGPEFLTYFQNEAQLEKSRLLSDRFSAERPKGSFSTLEIQRTEQGDSAMYLCASSLGTVTRPGELFFGEGSRLTVL.

The rearrangement joins TRBV12-5 to TRBJ2-3; weak D call: TRBD1 (5 bases). V was trimmed by 1 base and J by 2 bases, leaving 10 bases between them. Germline loops: CDR1 LGHNT, CDR2 FRNRAP. The CDR3 spans 15 residues. The CDR3 sequence is CASGLGGATTDTQYF. The CDR3 DNA follows: TGTGCTAGTGGTTTGGGGGGCGCTACCACAGATACGCAGTATTTT.

This clone showed up just a few times. J is TRBJ1-1 and V is TRBV4-1, with 8 nucleotides matching TRBD1. Germline loops: CDR1 MGHRA, CDR2 YSYEKL. This CDR3 contains 16 residues. Trimming removed 1 base from V and 4 bases from J; junction bases left unmatched: 8. The CDR3: CASSQVGTGFFTEAFF. The CDR3 DNA reads as TGCGCCAGCAGCCAAGTTGGGACAGGATTCTTCACTGAAGCTTTCTTT.

This chain links TRBV9 with TRBJ2-7, with 11 bases identical to TRBD1. In germline, CDR1 is SGDLS, CDR2 YYNGEE. The ends lost 0 bases at V and 0 bases at J; junction bases unmatched: 2. This CDR3 comprises 16 residues. The CDR3 coding sequence is TGTGCCAGCAGCGTAGGGACAGGGGGCGTCTCCTACGAGCAGTACTTC. This translates into CASSVGTGGVSYEQYF.

This chain connects TRBV4-1 to TRBJ2-7, with no clear D. Germline loops: CDR1 MGHRA, CDR2 YSYEKL. Trimming cost V 0 bases and J 2 bases, with 8 bases left between them. The CDR3 is 14 amino acids. CDR3 loop: CASSQDRYTYEQYF. For the CDR3, the DNA is TGCGCCAGCAGCCAAGACAGGTATACCTACGAGCAGTACTTC.

This clone came up a few times. V usage is TRBV27 and J usage is TRBJ1-6; unclear D gene. From germline, CDR1 is MNHEY and CDR2 SMNVEV (reference sequence). V was trimmed by 2 bases and J by 7 bases, leaving 15 bases between them. The CDR3 is 16 amino acids. CDR3 sequence reads: CASSLDRTSRNSPLHF. The CDR3 DNA follows: TGTGCCAGCAGTTTAGACCGGACGTCGCGCAATTCACCCCTCCACTTT.

This rearrangement joins TRBV25-1 to TRBJ2-5; no firm D call. The CDR3 spans 12 residues. V shed 7 bases and J shed 5 bases, with 11 bases lying between them. CDR1 and CDR2 from the germline V gene are MGHDK and SYGVNS. Here the CDR3 reads CASKGARETQYF. CDR3 nucleotide sequence: TGTGCCAGCAAGGGCGCTCGGGAGACCCAGTACTTC. Full variable domain (missing parts from reference TRBV25-1 and TRBJ2-5): EADIYQTPRYLVIGTGKKITLECSQTMGHDKMYWYQQDPGMELHLIHYSYGVNSTEKGDLSSESTVSRIRTEHFPLTLESARPSHTSQYLCASKGARETQYFGPGTRLLVL.

The chain carries TRBV18 and TRBJ2-7; 12 bases map to TRBD1. The J segment lost 7 bases and the V segment lost 6 bases, leaving 10 bases of the junction unmatched. The CDR3 has 15 amino acids. Germline V CDR1 and CDR2: KGHSH, LQKENI. For the CDR3, the DNA is TGTGCCAGCTCTCCCGCGGGACAGGGGGCGCGGGAGCAGTACTTC. Translation gives CASSPAGQGAREQYF.

The rearrangement joins TRBV19 to TRBJ1-2; D remains unclear. The CDR3 spans 12 residues. Trimming removed 7 bases from V and 8 bases from J, with 14 bases in between. Germline V CDR1 and CDR2: LNHDA, SQIVND (reference sequence). The CDR3 DNA follows: TGTGCCAGTACTGAGACAAGGACCGGCTACACCTTC. It is translated as CASTETRTGYTF.

This chain connects TRBV5-1 to TRBJ2-1; 11 bases align to TRBD2. CDR1 is SGHRS and CDR2 is YFSETQ in the germline V gene. This CDR3 is 17 amino acids long. The ends lost 4 bases at V and 4 bases at J; junction bases unmatched: 10. The DNA of the CDR3 is TGCGCCAGCAGCCAATCTAGCGGGGGGCCACTTTACAATGAGCAGTTCTTC. It yields the protein CASSQSSGGPLYNEQFF.

The rearrangement links TRBV30 to TRBJ2-2, with 8 bases aligning to TRBD2. Germline V gene lookup returns CDR1 GTSNPN and CDR2 SVGIG (reference sequence). This CDR3 has 14 amino acids. V was pared by 4 bases and J by 6 bases, with 7 bases of the junction left unmatched. CDR3 coding DNA: TGTGCCTGGATCCTTAGCGGGAAGGCCGGGGAGCTGTTTTTT. Protein: CAWILSGKAGELFF.